What follows are 11 T cell receptor beta chains derived from one specimen sequenced in a study of breast tumors, draining lymph nodes, adjacent tissues. Breast cancer patients provided tissue from their axillary draining lymph nodes. TCRdb passed the multiplex PCR reads through MiXCR, listing each CDR3 protein once. The sample records approximately 130,000 distinct CDR3 sequences, roughly 20% being singletons. The source material was axillary lymph node tissue. These receptors all come from a female donor with breast cancer. Some clones in this sample may be carry-over from other donors' samples.

This clonotype appeared many times. This chain uses TRBV7-2 with TRBJ1-3; tentatively, D is TRBD1 (6 bases). This CDR3 comprises 17 residues. V lost 1 base to trimming and J lost 0 bases, with 13 bases between them. The germline V gene has CDR1 SGHTA and CDR2 FQGNSA. The CDR3 loop reads CASSLGPQGHSGNTIYF. The CDR3 DNA is TGTGCCAGCAGCTTAGGCCCTCAGGGACACTCTGGAAACACCATATATTTT.

The table lists this clonotype with many counts. This rearrangement joins TRBV30 to TRBJ2-3, with D perhaps TRBD1 (6 bases). The V gene's germline CDR1 is GTSNPN and CDR2 SVGIG (reference sequence). Trimming cost V 5 bases and J 4 bases, with 13 bases left between them. The CDR3 is made up of 13 amino acids. CDR3 DNA: TGTGCCTGGGCGACAGGATCCCCAGATACGCAGTATTTT. It encodes CAWATGSPDTQYF.

With regard to this clonotype: The conserved final phenylalanine or tryptophan is absent from the CDR3, which likely points to a read error. The J gene is TRBJ2-6, the V gene TRBV30; 9 nucleotides match TRBD1. Germline CDR1 is GTSNPN and CDR2 is SVGIG (reference sequence). V lost 7 bases and J lost 0; bases outside the gene matches: 4. CDR3 length: 15 residues. The CDR3 bases are TGTGCCTCTCGACAGGGGGGCTCTGGGGCCAACGTCCTGACTTCC. It yields the protein CASRQGGSGANVLTS.

The V gene is TRBV13, the J gene TRBJ1-1, with TRBD1 matching 9 bases. The CDR3 totals 15 residues. In germline, CDR1 is PRHDT, CDR2 FYEKMQ (reference sequence). Germline trimming cut 0 bases from V and 8 bases from J; bases unmatched to any gene: 7. The CDR3 region has the DNA TGTGCCAGCAGCTTAGGCGGACAGGGGTCCCCAGAAGCTTTCTTT. Encoded protein: CASSLGGQGSPEAFF.

This clonotype was counted ten times or more. The chain has TRBV20-1 and TRBJ2-2; 14 bases agree with TRBD2. The CDR3 consists of 18 residues. V shed 0 bases and J 5 bases; nucleotides not matched to a gene: 8. Germline lookup yields CDR1 DFQATT and CDR2 SNEGSKA (reference sequence). For the CDR3, the DNA is TGCAGTGCTAGAGATGGAGGGACTAGCGGGAGTTGGACCGGGGAGCTGTTTTTT. This gives the protein CSARDGGTSGSWTGELFF.

A word on this clonotype: A much larger clone lies one base from this, so it may be a read error. The chain links TRBV13 to TRBJ2-2, with D possibly matching TRBD2 (5 bases). This CDR3 spans 13 amino acids. Germline V lookup: CDR1 PRHDT, CDR2 FYEKMQ (reference sequence). In DNA form, the CDR3 reads TGTGCCAGCAGCTTAGGCACGATCGGGGAGCTGTCTTTT. Amino acids: CASSLGTIGELSF. The full variable domain, with the rest looked up from reference TRBV13 and TRBJ2-2, is AAGVIQSPRHLIKEKRETATLKCYPIPRHDTVYWYQQGPGQDPQFLISFYEKMQSDKGSIPDRFSAQQFSDYHSELNMSSLELGDSALYFCASSLGTIGELSFGEGSRLTVL.

Many counts were recorded for this clonotype. The chain employs TRBV29-1 and TRBJ2-3; the D call may be TRBD1 or TRBD2 (5 bases each). The CDR3 is made up of 13 amino acids. CDR1 SQVTM and CDR2 ANQGSEA come from the germline V gene. V lost 4 bases to trimming and J lost 1 base, with 9 bases between them. The CDR3 DNA follows: TGCAGCGTTGTAAGGGGACGCACAGATACGCAGTATTTT. It translates to CSVVRGRTDTQYF.

At least ten counts were recorded for this clonotype. Mismatch with germline at one junction end may stem from a read error. The chain uses TRBV7-3 and TRBJ2-7; 9 positions agree with TRBD1. The CDR3 runs to 13 residues. The germline V gene encodes CDR1 SGHTA and CDR2 FQGTGA. The CDR3 loop reads CANSLDRGYEQYF. CDR3 nucleotide sequence: TGTGCCAACAGCTTAGACAGGGGGTACGAGCAGTACTTC. Using reference TRBV7-3 and TRBJ2-7 for the parts outside the CDR3, the full variable domain is GAGVSQTPSNKVTEKGKYVELRCDPISGHTALYWYRQSLGQGPEFLIYFQGTGAADDSGLPNDRFFAVRPEGSVSTLKIQRTERGDSAVYLCANSLDRGYEQYFGPGTRLTVT.

This clonotype was counted between two and nine times. The rearrangement uses TRBV28 and TRBJ2-5; 9 nucleotides agree with TRBD2. Unmatched junction bases numbered 9, after V lost 6 bases and J lost 1 base. Germline V gives CDR1 MDHEN, CDR2 SYDVKM. The CDR3 length is 16 residues. The CDR3 loop reads CASSPSRAGGQETQYF. The CDR3 coding sequence is TGTGCCAGCAGCCCCTCAAGAGCGGGAGGCCAAGAGACCCAGTACTTC.

This clonotype was observed many times. This chain uses TRBV12-3 or TRBV12-4 with TRBJ1-6, with D tentatively TRBD1 (5 bases). The V end lost 2 bases, the J end lost 4 bases, and 9 bases lay between the germline ends. The CDR3 is 15 amino acids. CDR3 sequence: CASSLSRQYNSPLHF. The DNA of the CDR3 is TGTGCCAGCAGTTTAAGTCGACAGTATAATTCACCCCTCCACTTT.

This clonotype was observed many times. J is TRBJ2-1 and V is TRBV4-1; D is perhaps TRBD1 or TRBD2 (5 bases each). In germline, CDR1 is MGHRA, CDR2 YSYEKL. The CDR3 extends over 16 amino acids. V dropped 4 bases and J dropped 6 bases, with 19 bases sitting between them. For the CDR3, the DNA is TGCGCCAGCAGCCTACTCTCCCGGGGCGCCGGCAATGAGCAGTTCTTC. This gives the protein CASSLLSRGAGNEQFF.